This T cell receptor (beta chain) was retrieved from a study of blood T cell repertoires in COVID-19. This clone showed up just once. This CDR3 is 14 amino acids long. V lost 7 bases, J lost 1 base, and 4 bases stayed unmatched. Germline V gene sequence: CDR1 MGHDK, CDR2 SYGVNS. Per the original methods: Estimates of nucleated cell counts were drawn from the amplification of reference gene primers. TCRdb's table, derived via immunoSEQ multiplex PCR, lists solely in-frame clones and lacks some. V, J and clone size are those of that table, while D and trimming were read from the DNA. This table holds around 180,000 clones, 80% to 90% found once.

The sample was peripheral blood. The chain employs TRBV25-1 and TRBJ1-2, with 9 bases identical to TRBD1. This receptor was taken from a man aged 55 to 70 with acute or convalescent COVID-19. CDR3 sequence: CASIPTGGNYGYTF. The CDR3 bases are TGTGCCAGCATTCCGACAGGGGGTAACTATGGCTACACCTTC.